This TCR beta chain comes out of a study of blood T cell repertoires in COVID-19. As for the study in general: Material from acute and convalescent COVID-19 was sourced from the United States, Italy and Spain. T cells, B-cell-depleted T cells, or PBMCs provided the cDNA or gDNA that served as material.

Profiling relied on immunoSEQ multiplex PCR, and the TCRdb table lists in-frame clones only, not all of them. The table shows a few hundred thousand clones, with around 86% occurring only once. With 3 bases clipped from V and 1 base from J, the junction kept 7 bases outside the gene matches. The V gene's germline CDR1 is SGDLS and CDR2 YYNGEE. The CDR3 consists of 16 residues. The sample taken for sequencing was peripheral blood. This chain uses TRBV9 with TRBJ2-5; 9 bases map to TRBD1. The source is a woman between 65 and 79 years old with active or convalescent COVID-19. The CDR3: CASSAGQGLSQETQYF. CDR3 DNA sequence: TGTGCCAGCAGCGCGGGACAGGGCCTGTCCCAAGAGACCCAGTACTTC.